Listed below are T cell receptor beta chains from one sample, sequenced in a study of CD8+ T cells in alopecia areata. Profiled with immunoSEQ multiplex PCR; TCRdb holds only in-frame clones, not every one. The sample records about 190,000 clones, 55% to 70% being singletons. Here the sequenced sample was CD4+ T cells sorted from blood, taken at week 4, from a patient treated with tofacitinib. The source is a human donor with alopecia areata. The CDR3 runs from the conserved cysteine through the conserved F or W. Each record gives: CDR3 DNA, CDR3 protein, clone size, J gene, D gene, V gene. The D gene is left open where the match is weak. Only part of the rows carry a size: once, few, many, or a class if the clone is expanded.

TGCAGTGCCGACGTAGGGACCCAGTACTTC CSADVGTQYF . TRBJ2-5 . TRBV20-1
TGTGCCTGGAGCGCTGGGACTAGCGGGAGGTTTGAGTTCTTC CAWSAGTSGRFEFF . TRBJ2-1 TRBD2 TRBV30
TGTGCCAGCAGTGAAACGACAGTAACCCAGTACTTC CASSETTVTQYF . TRBJ2-5 . TRBV2
TGCAGCGCTTCGATTAGCGGGCCGTCCACAGATACGCAGTATTTT CSASISGPSTDTQYF . TRBJ2-3 TRBD2 TRBV29-1
TGTGCCTGGATGAATAATGGTGGAGGTGGCTACACCTTC CAWMNNGGGGYTF . TRBJ1-2 . TRBV30
TGCGCCAGCAGTCAATCGATAGGGGGCGCGGACGGGGAGCTGTTTTTT CASSQSIGGADGELFF . TRBJ2-2 TRBD1 TRBV23-1
TGTGCCTGGAAACCTGCGGGAGGGACTACAGATACGCAGTATTTT CAWKPAGGTTDTQYF few TRBJ2-3 TRBD2 TRBV30
TGCAGCGTTTTACAGGATACAACATCAACCGGGGAGCTGTTTTTT CSVLQDTTSTGELFF . TRBJ2-2 . TRBV29-1
TGTGCCAGCAGCCGAAACGTTGGAACTGAAGCTTTCTTT CASSRNVGTEAFF . TRBJ1-1 . TRBV14
TGCGCCACCGGGACCCCTGGGGCCAACGTCCTGACTTTC CATGTPGANVLTF once TRBJ2-6 . TRBV10-2
TGCAGCGTTGTTGGGGTTGGCTACACCTTC CSVVGVGYTF . TRBJ1-2 . TRBV29-1
TGTGCCAGCAGTCCACGGCTAGCGAAACCCGCAGATACGCAGTATTTT CASSPRLAKPADTQYF few TRBJ2-3 . TRBV25-1
TGCAGCGTTGACAGGGGCGGGGATGAGCAGTTCTTC CSVDRGGDEQFF . TRBJ2-1 . TRBV29-1
TGTGCCTGGAGCCCTCCAGGGGTCTCTGGGGCCAACGTCCTGACTTTC CAWSPPGVSGANVLTF . TRBJ2-6 . TRBV30
TGCGCCAGCAGCCAAGGGGTTGGGACTCTACAAGAGACCCAGTACTTC CASSQGVGTLQETQYF . TRBJ2-5 . TRBV4-1
TGTGCCAGCAGCACTCGTACGAATCAGCCCCAGCATTTT CASSTRTNQPQHF . TRBJ1-5 . TRBV7-8
TGCAGCGTTGAAGGCGGACTCCCGATGAAAGGGGGGTACAATGAGCAGTTCTTC CSVEGGLPMKGGYNEQFF . TRBJ2-1 . TRBV29-1
. CASSSTLGLAGAAKQYF . TRBJ2-7 . TRBV7-9
TGCAGTGCCAGCTTGAGGGGTGGCTACACCTTC CSASLRGGYTF once TRBJ1-2 . TRBV20-1
TGTGCCTGGAGTCCTGGGACCGGAGGGGGCACTGAAGCTTTCTTT CAWSPGTGGGTEAFF . TRBJ1-1 . TRBV30
TGTGCCTGGAGTGTCGGGACTCTATACGGGGCCCAGTACTTC CAWSVGTLYGAQYF . TRBJ2-5 . TRBV30
TGTGCCAGGGGGAGAGTAGCGGGACGGACCGGGGAGCTGTTTTTT CARGRVAGRTGELFF . TRBJ2-2 TRBD2 TRBV7-3
TGTGCCAGTAGTATGGGCGGCAGAACCCCTGAAGCTTTCTTT CASSMGGRTPEAFF . TRBJ1-1 . TRBV19
TGTGCCAGCAGCTTAACGAGCGGGAGGGACTACAATGAGCAGTTCTTC CASSLTSGRDYNEQFF . TRBJ2-1 TRBD2 TRBV7-9
TGTGCCAGCAGTTACCCCGAGGGGGCGAGTGAAGCTTTCTTT CASSYPEGASEAFF . TRBJ1-1 TRBD1 TRBV6-6